This is a list of T cell receptor beta chains from one sample in a study of T cell responses to AZD1222 COVID-19 vaccine. The protocol was immunoSEQ multiplex PCR, while the TCRdb copy is restricted to in-frame clones and leaves out a portion. The sample shows 80,000 to 100,000 clones, 88% of them seen only once. This material consisted of peripheral blood, taken on day 0 of AZD1222 vaccination. These receptors all come from an adult in good health. CDR3s include the opening cysteine and the closing phenylalanine or tryptophan. Fields, in order: CDR3 DNA, CDR3 protein, D gene, clone size, J gene, V gene. The D gene is left open where the match is weak. Only part of the rows carry a size: once, few, many, or a class if the clone is expanded.

TGTGCCAGCAGCTCGAAGGGTCTTAATGAAAAACTGTTTTTT	CASSSKGLNEKLFF	.	.	TRBJ1-4	TRBV5-4
TGTGCCAGCAGCCAGTCCCAGGGCCTGGGAAATACTGAAGCTTTCTTT	CASSQSQGLGNTEAFF	.	.	TRBJ1-1	TRBV14
TGTGCCAGCAGCTTGTTTTCAGGCTACGAGCAGTACTTC	CASSLFSGYEQYF	.	.	TRBJ2-7	TRBV5-6
TGTGCCAGCAGCGTCTCCCGGTTGGCCTATGGCTACACCTTC	CASSVSRLAYGYTF	.	.	TRBJ1-2	TRBV7-9
TGTGCCTGGAATTGGGACTCTTCTCCCGATCATGAGCAGTTCTTC	CAWNWDSSPDHEQFF	.	.	TRBJ2-1	TRBV30
TGCGCCAGCAGCTTGAGCGGTTTGAACACTGAAGCTTTCTTT	CASSLSGLNTEAFF	.	.	TRBJ1-1	TRBV5-1
TGTGCCAGCAGCCGCGGACAAGACAATGAGCAGTTCTTC	CASSRGQDNEQFF	.	.	TRBJ2-1	TRBV28
TGTGCCATCAGTGAGTCGGGGGGGCCAAGAGGGAACTTT	CAISESGGPRGNF	.	.	TRBJ1-1	TRBV10-3
TGTGCCAGCAGCCCGGGACAGGGGCGATACAATGAGCAGTTCTTC	CASSPGQGRYNEQFF	TRBD1	.	TRBJ2-1	TRBV5-4
TGTGCCAGCAGCTTGGGGCTTCAGGGCCAGCAGTACTTC	CASSLGLQGQQYF	.	.	TRBJ2-7	TRBV5-4
TGTGCCAGCAGTGACCCTGGACTAGCGGGAGTTGACGAGCAGTACTTC	CASSDPGLAGVDEQYF	TRBD2	.	TRBJ2-7	TRBV27
TGTGCCAGCTCACCAATCGGTGGGGTGAACACTGAAGCTTTCTTT	CASSPIGGVNTEAFF	.	.	TRBJ1-1	TRBV18
TGTGCCAGCAGTTCATCAGGGGCATGGAATTCACCCCTCCACTTT	CASSSSGAWNSPLHF	.	.	TRBJ1-6	TRBV27
TGTGCCAGCAGCTTCGAGGGGGCTGACACTGAAGCTTTCTTT	CASSFEGADTEAFF	TRBD1	.	TRBJ1-1	TRBV5-5
TGTGCCAGCAGTTCCGTGACCGCGTGGACAGGGGGCACTGAAGCTTTCTTT	CASSSVTAWTGGTEAFF	TRBD1	.	TRBJ1-1	TRBV28
TGTGCCAGCAGCCGTAGCGGGGGGACAGATACGCAGTATTTT	CASSRSGGTDTQYF	TRBD2	.	TRBJ2-3	TRBV9
TGCAGTACAGGGGGGGACACTGAAGCTTTCTTT	CSTGGDTEAFF	TRBD1	.	TRBJ1-1	TRBV20-1
TGTGCCAGCTCAAAGACATTCGCGGACTATGGCTACACCTTC	CASSKTFADYGYTF	.	.	TRBJ1-2	TRBV18
TGTGCCAGCAGTTTTGGCCGACGGACCTACGAGCAGTACTTC	CASSFGRRTYEQYF	.	.	TRBJ2-7	TRBV28
TGTGCCAGCAGTCCCACAGGGGGCGCAAAATACTTC	CASSPTGGAKYF	TRBD1	.	TRBJ2-7	TRBV2
TGTGCCAGCAGGGCAGGGGCCCGAGGCTACACCTTC	CASRAGARGYTF	.	.	TRBJ1-2	TRBV28
TGTGCCAGCAGTTCTACTAGCGGGAGGGCCAATGAGCAGTTCTTC	CASSSTSGRANEQFF	TRBD2	.	TRBJ2-1	TRBV27
TGTGCCAGCAGGATGGGACAGGCTTTCACCGGGGAGCTGTTTTTT	CASRMGQAFTGELFF	TRBD1	.	TRBJ2-2	TRBV6-5
TGCGCCAGCAGATTAGGGGGAGCGTACCAAGAGACCCAGTACTTC	CASRLGGAYQETQYF	.	.	TRBJ2-5	TRBV5-1
TGTGCCATCACGGGACAGGGCTTAAACGAGCAGTACTTC	CAITGQGLNEQYF	TRBD1	.	TRBJ2-7	TRBV10-3
TGCGCCAGCAGTGAGTCGACGGGGCTCGGAGAGCAGTACTTC	CASSESTGLGEQYF	.	.	TRBJ2-7	TRBV10-2
TGTGCCAGCAGCAGACAGTTTAGCACAGATACGCAGTATTTT	CASSRQFSTDTQYF	.	.	TRBJ2-3	TRBV7-7
TGTGCCAGCAGTCCCGGGGTATACCCCAATGAGCAGTTCTTC	CASSPGVYPNEQFF	.	once	TRBJ2-1	TRBV28
TGTGCCAGCAGCAGTTTTCGACAGGGTGGAAACACCATATATTTT	CASSSFRQGGNTIYF	TRBD1	.	TRBJ1-3	TRBV7-9
TGCAGTGCTAGTGGACTAGCGGGAGCGGTCGAGCAGTACTTC	CSASGLAGAVEQYF	TRBD2	once	TRBJ2-7	TRBV20-1
TGTGCCAGTAGTATTATTTGGGACAGGAGCTACAATGAGCAGTTCTTC	CASSIIWDRSYNEQFF	TRBD1	once	TRBJ2-1	TRBV19
TGTGCCAGCAGCCCCAGTGGCAGGGCTCAGCCCCAGCATTTT	CASSPSGRAQPQHF	.	.	TRBJ1-5	TRBV5-6
TGTGCCAGCAGCCAAGGTGAAGGGGGGAACATTCAGTACTTC	CASSQGEGGNIQYF	.	.	TRBJ2-4	TRBV3-1/TRBV3-2
TGTGCCACCAGCAGAGATAGGACTCTCGGCGAGCAGTACTTC	CATSRDRTLGEQYF	.	.	TRBJ2-7	TRBV15
TGTGCCAGCAGCGTAGGAGGCAGGGGGAATGAGCAGTTCTTC	CASSVGGRGNEQFF	TRBD1	.	TRBJ2-1	TRBV9
TGTGCCAGCAGCCAACGAGGGTTAGTTCACGAGCAGTACTTC	CASSQRGLVHEQYF	.	.	TRBJ2-7	TRBV3-1/TRBV3-2
TGCGCCAGCAGTTTAGGTGTCAGCTTGACAGCCTACGAGCAGTACTTC	CASSLGVSLTAYEQYF	.	.	TRBJ2-7	TRBV23-1
TGTGCCAGCAGTCCTCCGCGGGACAGGACCAATCAGCCCCAGCATTTT	CASSPPRDRTNQPQHF	TRBD1	.	TRBJ1-5	TRBV28
TGTGCCAGCAGTCCGGGACAATACAATGAGCAGTTCTTC	CASSPGQYNEQFF	.	.	TRBJ2-1	TRBV27
TGTGCCAGCAGCTTAGGCCTTCGCGGGAGGGCCAATGAGCAGTTCTTC	CASSLGLRGRANEQFF	TRBD2	.	TRBJ2-1	TRBV7-6
TGTGCCAGCAGCCAAGTCAGGGGAAACACCATATATTTT	CASSQVRGNTIYF	.	few	TRBJ1-3	TRBV4-2
TGTGCCAGCTCCGGGACAGGGGTCCGCACAGATACGCAGTATTTT	CASSGTGVRTDTQYF	TRBD1	.	TRBJ2-3	TRBV6-5
TGTGCCAGCAGGAGGGGGTTGAGCAATCAGCCCCAGCATTTT	CASRRGLSNQPQHF	.	.	TRBJ1-5	TRBV28
TGTGCCAGCTCCCGACAGGGTGGTTCACCCCTCCACTTT	CASSRQGGSPLHF	TRBD1	.	TRBJ1-6	TRBV25-1
TGTGCCAGCAGCCTCCGACAGGGGAGGACTTATGGCTACACCTTC	CASSLRQGRTYGYTF	TRBD1	.	TRBJ1-2	TRBV7-8
TGTGCCAGTAGTCCAGGGACTAGCGGGAGGGCTGGCGGCGAGCAGTACTTC	CASSPGTSGRAGGEQYF	TRBD2	.	TRBJ2-7	TRBV19
TGTGCCAGCAGCCCGGGACTGGGTAACACCGGGGAGCTGTTTTTT	CASSPGLGNTGELFF	.	once	TRBJ2-2	TRBV7-3
TGTGCCAGCAGCGAGGGGTCTTCCTACGAGCAGTACTTC	CASSEGSSYEQYF	.	.	TRBJ2-7	TRBV7-3
TGTGCCAGCAGCCAGACAGGGGCCCACGAGCAGTACTTC	CASSQTGAHEQYF	TRBD1	once	TRBJ2-7	TRBV27
TGTGCCAGCAGCTTCCCGGGGATAAGTGGCTACACCTTC	CASSFPGISGYTF	.	.	TRBJ1-2	TRBV5-4
TGTGCCAGCAGCCCCCGACAGGGGGCGGACATCTATGGCTACACCTTC	CASSPRQGADIYGYTF	TRBD1	once	TRBJ1-2	TRBV9
TGCAGCGTTGATTTTGGGGCATCCACAGATACGCAGTATTTT	CSVDFGASTDTQYF	.	.	TRBJ2-3	TRBV29-1
TGTGCCAGCAGCGATTGGACTAGCAACTACGAGCAGTACTTC	CASSDWTSNYEQYF	TRBD2	few	TRBJ2-7	TRBV7-2
TGTGCCAGCAGCCAAGGCGTCTCGTGGGAGGGAGTCGTTTCGGAGCAGTTCTTC	CASSQGVSWEGVVSEQFF	TRBD2	.	TRBJ2-1	TRBV3-1/TRBV3-2